One and the same sample provided the 19 T cell receptor beta chains below, sequenced in a study of tumor-infiltrating lymphocytes in primary liver carcinoma. Out of unsorted whole blood came the blood RNA, and germline DNA was extracted as well. Production of TCR beta cDNA used approximately 0.45 ug total RNA together with a constant-region primer. Three nested multiplex PCR rounds, a slightly modified ARM-PCR, produced the libraries for TCR beta. Each of the first two PCR rounds ran roughly 10 cycles with TRBV1-TRBV30 forward and C-beta reverse primers. MiXCR was run by TCRdb on the multiplex PCR reads, yielding one entry per CDR3 protein. Among approximately 330,000 distinct CDR3 sequences listed, approximately 64% were seen once. Sequenced: peripheral blood. The source of these receptors is a man between 40 and 49 years old with primary liver carcinoma and hepatitis B virus infection.

The chain recombines TRBV6-2 or TRBV6-3 with TRBJ2-3; the D gene is possibly TRBD1 (5 bases). The J call is doubtful: the DNA matches TRBJ1-5 better. Looked up from germline, CDR1 is MNHEY and CDR2 is SVGEGT. The CDR3 totals 14 residues. The CDR3, as DNA: TGTGCCACCAAGGGACCCCTCAGCACAGATACGCAGCATTTT. It is translated as CATKGPLSTDTQHF.

V gene TRBV10-3 combines with J gene TRBJ2-5; D perhaps matches TRBD1 (6 bases). The germline V gene has CDR1 ENHRY and CDR2 SYGVKD. V was trimmed by 5 bases and J by 2 bases, leaving 12 bases between them. This CDR3 has 14 amino acids. The CDR3 reads CAISRMGAQETQYF. For the CDR3, the DNA is TGTGCCATCAGTCGAATGGGGGCACAAGAGACCCAGTACTTC.

This clonotype was recorded at least ten times. The genes are TRBV10-1 and TRBJ2-2; no clear D. Per the germline V gene, CDR1 is WNHNN and CDR2 is SYGVQD (reference sequence). V was shortened by 4 bases and J by 5 bases, with 11 bases between the two germline ends. The CDR3 has 14 amino acids. The CDR3 DNA sequence: TGCGCCAGCAGTGTTGCCAGTACTACCGGGGAGCTGTTTTTT. Encoded protein: CASSVASTTGELFF.

This chain joins TRBV7-2 and TRBJ2-1; no firm D call. Germline CDR1 reads SGHTA; CDR2 reads FQGNSA. V lost 1 base to trimming and J lost 10 bases, with 11 bases between them. The CDR3 has 13 residues. The CDR3 here is CASSLGPGREQFF. As DNA, the CDR3 is TGTGCCAGCAGCTTAGGACCCGGGCGCGAGCAGTTCTTC.

The chain couples TRBV11-2 to TRBJ2-1; either TRBD1 or TRBD2 may fit D (5 bases each). Germline V gene lookup returns CDR1 SGHAT and CDR2 FQNNGV. Trimming took 6 bases from V and 6 from J, leaving 15 bases between them. The CDR3 length is 14 residues. CDR3 bases: TGTGCCAGCAGAATCCCGGGGCTAGTCAATGAGCAGTTCTTC. Its protein product is CASRIPGLVNEQFF.

The chain links TRBV5-6 to TRBJ2-1; D gene unclear. This CDR3 region has 14 residues. The V gene lost 6 bases and the J gene lost 4 bases, with 14 bases spanning the gap. CDR1 SGHDT and CDR2 YYEEEE come from the germline V gene. For the CDR3, the DNA is TGTGCCAGCAATTCTCCGACAATTTACAATGAGCAGTTCTTC. The encoded protein is CASNSPTIYNEQFF.

This clonotype was seen a few times. The J gene is TRBJ2-1, the V gene TRBV6-2 or TRBV6-3; D is perhaps TRBD1 (5 bases). The CDR3 consists of 21 residues. Trimming removed 0 bases at V and 7 bases at J, with 31 bases between. The germline CDR1 and CDR2 sequences are MNHEY and SVGEGT. In nucleotides, the CDR3 is TGTGCCAGCAGTTACTCACCGCATGAAATGACAGACAGACCAGACCTGAATGAGCAGTTCTTC. The encoded protein is CASSYSPHEMTDRPDLNEQFF.

Details on this clonotype: A much bigger clone sits one base away, suggesting this may be a read error. The rearrangement joins TRBV12-3 or TRBV12-4 to TRBJ1-6; D is unresolved. There are 16 residues in the CDR3. The CDR3 protein is CASRPAGSSYNSPFHF. The CDR3 DNA follows: TGTGCCAGCAGACCCGCGGGAAGCTCCTATAATTCACCCTTCCACTTT.

Concerning this clonotype itself: A junction boundary mismatches the germline segment, possibly from a read error. This chain joins TRBV11-2 and TRBJ2-5; no clear D. CDR1 is SGHAT, CDR2 FQNNGV, per germline. The CDR3 sequence is 15 residues long. CDR3 in DNA: TGTGCTAGCAGCGTAGAGGTGGCCACCCAAGAGACCCAGTACTTC. Residues: CASSVEVATQETQYF.

The rearrangement links TRBV28 to TRBJ1-2; TRBD1 agrees at 7 bases. The V gene's germline CDR1 is MDHEN and CDR2 SYDVKM. The CDR3 has 14 amino acids. The V gene end was trimmed by 6 bases and the J gene end by 4 bases; junction bases not matched to a gene: 8. The CDR3 nucleotides read TGTGCCAGCAGGACCGGGACAGCCATCTATGGCTACACCTTC. Amino acids: CASRTGTAIYGYTF.

In this sample, this clonotype turned up a few times. V and J are TRBV28 and TRBJ2-3; tentatively, D is TRBD1 (6 bases). V was pared by 8 bases and J by 5 bases, with 20 bases between. CDR3 size: 15 residues. CDR1 is MDHEN and CDR2 is SYDVKM in the germline V gene. CDR3 DNA: TGTGCCAGCCTAGAACAGGGCTCCCTCGGAGATACGCAGTATTTT. It codes for CASLEQGSLGDTQYF.

The chain couples TRBV5-4 to TRBJ2-3; D might be TRBD2 (6 bases). Trimming stripped 1 base from V and 0 bases from J, with 12 bases between. CDR3 length: 16 residues. Germline lookup yields CDR1 SGHNT and CDR2 YYREEE (reference sequence). CDR3 coding DNA: TGTGCCAGCAGCTTGATGGTAGCGGCGAGCACAGATACGCAGTATTTT. This encodes CASSLMVAASTDTQYF.

The chain couples TRBV5-1 to TRBJ2-2; TRBD2 matches at 10 bases. The CDR3 runs to 19 residues. Germline V gives CDR1 SGHRS, CDR2 YFSETQ. V was clipped by 3 bases and J by 2 bases; unmatched bases: 13. The CDR3, as DNA: TGCGCCAGCAGCTCGCCTTTTGCTAGCGGGAGTCCAAACACCGGGGAGCTGTTTTTT. The encoded protein is CASSSPFASGSPNTGELFF.

On this clonotype: Compared with germline, one end of the junction differs, possibly owing to a read error. This rearrangement joins TRBV5-5 to TRBJ2-3, with TRBD2 as a possible D gene (5 bases). The CDR3 totals 17 residues. From germline, CDR1 is SGHKS and CDR2 YYEKEE (reference sequence). The CDR3 protein is CVSSLAREPLGTDTQYF. DNA of the CDR3: TGTGTCAGCAGCTTGGCCCGGGAACCCCTAGGTACAGATACGCAGTATTTT.

The chain employs TRBV7-9 and TRBJ1-3; D gene ambiguous. Trimming removed 3 bases at V and 1 base at J, with 10 bases between. The CDR3 contains 15 residues. Germline lookup yields CDR1 SEHNR and CDR2 FQNEAQ (reference sequence). CDR3 region: CASSFTLTSGNTIYF. CDR3 coding DNA: TGTGCCAGCAGCTTTACGCTTACGTCTGGAAACACCATATATTTT.

As to this clonotype: With a much larger clone just one base away, this may be a read error. CDR3 region: CASTAGMNTEELFF. The CDR3 DNA reads TGTGCCAGCACCGCTGGGATGAACACCGAGGAGCTGTTTTTT. This rearrangement joins TRBV6-6 to TRBJ2-2; D not resolved. CDR1 MNHNY and CDR2 SVGAGI come from the germline V gene (reference sequence). The CDR3 covers 14 residues.

Ten or more counts support this clonotype. The rearrangement uses TRBV6-2 or TRBV6-3 and TRBJ2-5; 9 bases align to TRBD2. This CDR3 comprises 14 residues. After removal of 4 bases from V and 5 bases from J, the junction contained 5 bases not matched to a gene. From germline, CDR1 is MNHEY and CDR2 SVGEGT. Here the CDR3 reads CASSSWTSAETQYF. CDR3 in DNA: TGTGCCAGCAGTTCCTGGACTAGCGCGGAGACCCAGTACTTC.

This clonotype appeared many times. V and J are TRBV6-6 and TRBJ2-7, with 7 positions matching TRBD1. The CDR3 spans 13 residues. CDR1 is MNHNY and CDR2 is SVGAGI in the germline V gene (reference sequence). V shed 9 bases, J shed 4 bases, and the junction held 9 bases outside the gene matches. CDR3 in DNA: TGTGCCAGTTGGGAACAGGGGAATTACGAGCAGTACTTC. Translated: CASWEQGNYEQYF.

This clonotype showed up many times. V usage is TRBV12-3 or TRBV12-4 and J usage is TRBJ2-2; 8 bases agree with TRBD1. This CDR3 spans 16 amino acids. V lost 6 bases, J lost 2 bases, and 8 bases stayed unmatched. CDR3: CASRPPGQENTGELFF. The CDR3 coding sequence is TGTGCCAGCAGGCCCCCGGGACAGGAAAACACCGGGGAGCTGTTTTTT.